Listed below are T cell receptor beta chains from one sample, sequenced in a study of T cells in Graves' hyperthyroidism and ophthalmopathy. TCRdb called the multiplex PCR reads again in MiXCR, with one record for every CDR3 protein. The data contain about 420,000 distinct CDR3 sequences, approximately 14% of them seen just once; the ten biggest clones take up about 14%. The sample consisted of blood. Receptors originate from a woman younger than 35 with Graves' hyperthyroidism. Each CDR3 is given with its conserved first and last residue. D genes are given only for firm matches. Clone size is shown for a subset of rows, as once, few, many or a class of expanded clone.

v_call: TRBV15; j_call: TRBJ2-1; clone_size: .; d_call: .; cdr3_length: 15; cdr3_aa: CATSSYGSTYNEQFF; cdr3_nt: TGTGCCACCAGCAGTTACGGGAGCACCTACAATGAGCAGTTCTTC
v_call: TRBV2; j_call: TRBJ2-7; clone_size: many; d_call: .; cdr3_length: 12; cdr3_aa: CASKSGGQEQYF; cdr3_nt: TGTGCCAGCAAGTCCGGGGGGCAAGAGCAGTACTTC
v_call: TRBV28; j_call: TRBJ1-2; clone_size: .; d_call: .; cdr3_length: 13; cdr3_aa: CASSLKAPGGYTF; cdr3_nt: TGTGCCAGCAGTTTAAAGGCCCCCGGTGGCTACACCTTC
v_call: TRBV5-1; j_call: TRBJ2-3; clone_size: many; d_call: TRBD2; cdr3_length: 16; cdr3_aa: CASSLDASGGTDTQYF; cdr3_nt: TGCGCCAGCAGCTTGGATGCTAGCGGGGGCACAGATACGCAGTATTTT
v_call: TRBV9; j_call: TRBJ1-2; clone_size: few; d_call: TRBD1; cdr3_length: 14; cdr3_aa: CASSGVDRDYGYTF; cdr3_nt: TGTGCCAGCAGCGGAGTGGACAGGGACTATGGCTACACCTTC
v_call: TRBV18; j_call: TRBJ1-2; clone_size: many; d_call: .; cdr3_length: 14; cdr3_aa: CASSPGAGRYGYTF; cdr3_nt: TGTGCCAGCTCACCTGGGGCGGGCAGGTATGGCTACACCTTC
v_call: TRBV5-1; j_call: TRBJ1-1; clone_size: few; d_call: .; cdr3_length: 15; cdr3_aa: CASSYGGRTNTEAFF; cdr3_nt: TGCGCCAGCAGCTACGGGGGACGGACGAACACTGAAGCTTTCTTT
v_call: TRBV18; j_call: TRBJ1-3; clone_size: .; d_call: .; cdr3_length: 17; cdr3_aa: CASSPPFPLSSGNTIYF; cdr3_nt: TGTGCCAGCTCACCACCATTTCCGCTTAGCTCTGGAAACACCATATATTTT
v_call: TRBV12-3/TRBV12-4; j_call: TRBJ1-6; clone_size: many; d_call: .; cdr3_length: 15; cdr3_aa: CASSSTRIPNSPLHF; cdr3_nt: TGTGCCAGCAGTTCCACGAGGATCCCCAATTCACCCCTCCACTTT
v_call: TRBV2; j_call: TRBJ1-5; clone_size: many; d_call: TRBD1; cdr3_length: 14; cdr3_aa: CASSEGAGGQPQHF; cdr3_nt: TGTGCCAGCAGTGAAGGGGCAGGGGGTCAGCCCCAGCATTTT
v_call: TRBV29-1; j_call: TRBJ2-1; clone_size: many; d_call: TRBD1; cdr3_length: 12; cdr3_aa: CSGGQGLHEQFF; cdr3_nt: TGCAGCGGCGGACAGGGTTTACATGAGCAGTTCTTC
v_call: TRBV20-1; j_call: TRBJ1-1; clone_size: many; d_call: .; cdr3_length: 13; cdr3_aa: CSAREDSSTEAFF; cdr3_nt: TGCAGTGCTAGGGAAGACAGCTCCACTGAAGCTTTCTTT
v_call: TRBV4-1; j_call: TRBJ1-3; clone_size: .; d_call: TRBD1; cdr3_length: 16; cdr3_aa: CASSQVRGSSGNTIYF; cdr3_nt: TGCGCCAGCAGCCAAGTCAGGGGGAGCTCTGGAAACACCATATATTTT
v_call: TRBV7-6; j_call: TRBJ1-1; clone_size: many; d_call: .; cdr3_length: 13; cdr3_aa: CASSLRPGIEAFF; cdr3_nt: TGTGCCAGCAGCCTTCGACCCGGCATTGAAGCTTTCTTT
v_call: TRBV7-2; j_call: TRBJ2-5; clone_size: few; d_call: .; cdr3_length: 13; cdr3_aa: CASSGAPVETQYF; cdr3_nt: TGTGCCAGCAGCGGGGCGCCGGTGGAGACCCAGTACTTC
v_call: TRBV9; j_call: TRBJ2-5; clone_size: .; d_call: .; cdr3_length: 16; cdr3_aa: CASSVDGAGIKETQYF; cdr3_nt: TGTGCCAGCAGCGTAGATGGGGCAGGTATCAAAGAGACCCAGTACTTC
v_call: TRBV14; j_call: TRBJ2-3; clone_size: .; d_call: TRBD1; cdr3_length: 15; cdr3_aa: CASSRRQGLTDTQYF; cdr3_nt: TGTGCCAGCAGCCGTAGACAGGGGCTCACAGATACGCAGTATTTT
v_call: TRBV5-4; j_call: TRBJ1-4; clone_size: many; d_call: .; cdr3_length: 15; cdr3_aa: CASSLGGARNEKLFF; cdr3_nt: TGTGCCAGCAGCTTGGGAGGGGCGCGGAATGAAAAACTGTTTTTT
v_call: TRBV3-1; j_call: TRBJ1-1; clone_size: many; d_call: .; cdr3_length: 21; cdr3_aa: CASSPSGTLVASAPSNTEAFF; cdr3_nt: TGTGCCAGCAGCCCCTCAGGTACCTTGGTCGCCTCCGCCCCATCGAACACTGAAGCTTTCTTT
v_call: TRBV25-1; j_call: TRBJ1-2; clone_size: many; d_call: .; cdr3_length: 13; cdr3_aa: CASSLDVNYGYTF; cdr3_nt: TGTGCCAGCAGTCTGGACGTAAACTATGGCTACACCTTC
v_call: TRBV20-1; j_call: TRBJ1-1; clone_size: .; d_call: .; cdr3_length: 11; cdr3_aa: CSAIGDTEAFF; cdr3_nt: TGCAGTGCTATAGGGGACACTGAAGCTTTCTTT
v_call: TRBV25-1; j_call: TRBJ2-7; clone_size: .; d_call: .; cdr3_length: 15; cdr3_aa: CASSELPSAVNEQYF; cdr3_nt: TGTGCCAGCAGTGAACTGCCTAGCGCCGTAAACGAGCAGTACTTC
v_call: TRBV20-1; j_call: TRBJ1-1; clone_size: many; d_call: .; cdr3_length: 15; cdr3_aa: CSAREGTGLGTEAFF; cdr3_nt: TGCAGTGCTAGAGAAGGCACAGGGTTAGGCACTGAAGCTTTCTTT
v_call: TRBV28; j_call: TRBJ2-2; clone_size: many; d_call: .; cdr3_length: 13; cdr3_aa: CATGFANTGELFF; cdr3_nt: TGTGCCACGGGGTTCGCGAACACCGGGGAGCTGTTTTTT
v_call: TRBV4-3; j_call: TRBJ1-5; clone_size: once; d_call: .; cdr3_length: 17; cdr3_aa: CASSQDSMGRLDQPQHF; cdr3_nt: TGCGCCAGCAGCCAAGATTCTATGGGGCGGTTAGATCAGCCCCAGCATTTT
v_call: TRBV7-2; j_call: TRBJ2-5; clone_size: many; d_call: TRBD2; cdr3_length: 17; cdr3_aa: CASSLAGLAGAAETQYF; cdr3_nt: TGTGCCAGCAGCTTAGCGGGACTAGCGGGGGCAGCGGAGACCCAGTACTTC
v_call: TRBV29-1; j_call: TRBJ2-3; clone_size: .; d_call: .; cdr3_length: 14; cdr3_aa: CSVLGTGNTDTQYF; cdr3_nt: TGCAGCGTCCTCGGGACGGGGAATACAGATACGCAGTATTTT
v_call: TRBV16; j_call: TRBJ1-5; clone_size: few; d_call: .; cdr3_length: 14; cdr3_aa: CASSQGDRGQPQHF; cdr3_nt: TGTGCCAGCAGCCAAGGCGATCGGGGTCAGCCCCAGCATTTT
v_call: TRBV13; j_call: TRBJ2-7; clone_size: many; d_call: .; cdr3_length: 15; cdr3_aa: CASSPSGQPFYEQYF; cdr3_nt: TGTGCCAGCAGCCCCTCGGGACAACCATTCTACGAGCAGTACTTC
v_call: TRBV12-3/TRBV12-4; j_call: TRBJ2-1; clone_size: many; d_call: TRBD2; cdr3_length: 15; cdr3_aa: CASSSPSGGLNEQFF; cdr3_nt: TGTGCCAGCAGTTCCCCTAGCGGGGGACTCAATGAGCAGTTCTTC
v_call: TRBV5-6; j_call: TRBJ1-1; clone_size: many; d_call: .; cdr3_length: 13; cdr3_aa: CASSLVYNTEAFF; cdr3_nt: TGTGCCAGCAGCTTGGTGTACAACACTGAAGCTTTCTTT
v_call: TRBV28; j_call: TRBJ2-7; clone_size: many; d_call: .; cdr3_length: 14; cdr3_aa: CATYLQGWSVEQYF; cdr3_nt: TGTGCCACCTACCTTCAGGGTTGGTCGGTCGAGCAGTACTTC
v_call: TRBV6-2/TRBV6-3; j_call: TRBJ1-1; clone_size: many; d_call: .; cdr3_length: 19; cdr3_aa: CASSYSISPRPSDNTEAFF; cdr3_nt: TGTGCCAGCAGTTACTCGATTAGCCCTAGGCCGTCGGACAACACTGAAGCTTTCTTT
v_call: TRBV6-1; j_call: TRBJ2-1; clone_size: many; d_call: .; cdr3_length: 17; cdr3_aa: CASSEALLSYAYNEQFF; cdr3_nt: TGTGCCAGCAGTGAAGCGCTTCTGTCCTATGCATACAATGAGCAGTTCTTC
v_call: TRBV7-2; j_call: TRBJ2-5; clone_size: many; d_call: .; cdr3_length: 13; cdr3_aa: CASSHGSVGTQYF; cdr3_nt: TGTGCCAGCAGCCATGGGTCAGTAGGGACCCAGTACTTC
v_call: TRBV6-1; j_call: TRBJ1-2; clone_size: few; d_call: .; cdr3_length: 14; cdr3_aa: CASQDPGTGYGYTF; cdr3_nt: TGTGCCAGTCAAGATCCCGGGACCGGCTATGGCTACACCTTC
v_call: TRBV27; j_call: TRBJ1-3; clone_size: many; d_call: .; cdr3_length: 12; cdr3_aa: CASSPNRNTIYF; cdr3_nt: TGTGCCAGCAGCCCCAACAGAAACACCATATATTTT
v_call: TRBV6-5; j_call: TRBJ2-2; clone_size: few; d_call: TRBD1; cdr3_length: 14; cdr3_aa: CASSYDRVAGELFF; cdr3_nt: TGTGCCAGCAGTTACGACAGGGTAGCCGGGGAGCTGTTTTTT
v_call: TRBV2; j_call: TRBJ1-2; clone_size: many; d_call: TRBD1; cdr3_length: 10; cdr3_aa: CASRTGVYTF; cdr3_nt: TGTGCCAGCAGAACAGGGGTCTACACCTTC
v_call: TRBV6-5; j_call: TRBJ2-7; clone_size: many; d_call: TRBD1; cdr3_length: 14; cdr3_aa: CASSYSQGSYEQYF; cdr3_nt: TGTGCCAGCAGTTACTCACAGGGGTCCTACGAGCAGTACTTC
v_call: TRBV4-1; j_call: TRBJ2-1; clone_size: few; d_call: .; cdr3_length: 19; cdr3_aa: CASSQGIDRLKGLYNEQFF; cdr3_nt: TGCGCCAGCAGCCAGGGGATCGACAGGTTGAAGGGCTTATACAATGAGCAGTTCTTC
v_call: TRBV6-1; j_call: TRBJ2-1; clone_size: many; d_call: .; cdr3_length: 15; cdr3_aa: CASNYPGRAYNEQFF; cdr3_nt: TGTGCCAGCAACTACCCCGGGAGAGCCTACAATGAGCAGTTCTTC
v_call: TRBV29-1; j_call: TRBJ2-1; clone_size: few; d_call: .; cdr3_length: 13; cdr3_aa: CSVSGGGYNEQFF; cdr3_nt: TGCAGCGTTTCGGGGGGCGGATACAATGAGCAGTTCTTC
v_call: TRBV6-4; j_call: TRBJ1-1; clone_size: .; d_call: TRBD1; cdr3_length: 15; cdr3_aa: CASSGRTGALFEAFF; cdr3_nt: TGTGCCAGCAGTGGCCGGACAGGGGCGCTTTTTGAAGCTTTCTTT
v_call: TRBV12-5; j_call: TRBJ2-1; clone_size: many; d_call: TRBD1; cdr3_length: 14; cdr3_aa: CASGFDRGTDEQFF; cdr3_nt: TGTGCTAGTGGTTTCGACAGGGGAACCGATGAGCAGTTCTTC
v_call: TRBV20-1; j_call: TRBJ2-7; clone_size: many; d_call: TRBD2; cdr3_length: 18; cdr3_aa: CSASRGGFRGAPSYEQYF; cdr3_nt: TGCAGTGCTAGTCGGGGGGGTTTTAGAGGCGCCCCCTCCTACGAGCAGTACTTC
v_call: TRBV6-1; j_call: TRBJ1-2; clone_size: .; d_call: .; cdr3_length: 13; cdr3_aa: CASSETPEHGYTF; cdr3_nt: TGTGCCAGCAGTGAAACCCCCGAGCATGGCTACACCTTC
v_call: TRBV24-1; j_call: TRBJ1-1; clone_size: few; d_call: .; cdr3_length: 16; cdr3_aa: CATSPGPGELNTEAFF; cdr3_nt: TGTGCCACCAGTCCCGGACCCGGGGAACTTAACACTGAAGCTTTCTTT
v_call: TRBV2; j_call: TRBJ1-2; clone_size: many; d_call: .; cdr3_length: 16; cdr3_aa: CASSDTRAVVNYGYTF; cdr3_nt: TGTGCCAGCAGTGACACTAGGGCAGTCGTGAACTATGGCTACACCTTC
v_call: TRBV5-1; j_call: TRBJ2-3; clone_size: .; d_call: .; cdr3_length: 14; cdr3_aa: CASSVGQGADTQCF; cdr3_nt: .
v_call: TRBV6-1; j_call: TRBJ2-2; clone_size: many; d_call: .; cdr3_length: 17; cdr3_aa: CASSEVGLASYTGELFF; cdr3_nt: TGTGCCAGCAGTGAAGTTGGGCTAGCGAGTTACACCGGGGAGCTGTTTTTT
v_call: TRBV6-2/TRBV6-3; j_call: TRBJ1-1; clone_size: .; d_call: TRBD1; cdr3_length: 14; cdr3_aa: CASRHGTGGIRAFF; cdr3_nt: TGTGCCAGCAGACACGGGACAGGGGGGATCAGAGCTTTCTTT
v_call: TRBV20-1; j_call: TRBJ2-1; clone_size: many; d_call: .; cdr3_length: 15; cdr3_aa: CSALGSGGSYNEQFF; cdr3_nt: TGCAGTGCCCTGGGTAGCGGAGGCTCCTACAATGAGCAGTTCTTC
v_call: TRBV20-1; j_call: TRBJ2-3; clone_size: many; d_call: .; cdr3_length: 14; cdr3_aa: CSAHSWPSTDTQYF; cdr3_nt: TGCAGTGCCCACTCCTGGCCCAGCACAGATACGCAGTATTTT